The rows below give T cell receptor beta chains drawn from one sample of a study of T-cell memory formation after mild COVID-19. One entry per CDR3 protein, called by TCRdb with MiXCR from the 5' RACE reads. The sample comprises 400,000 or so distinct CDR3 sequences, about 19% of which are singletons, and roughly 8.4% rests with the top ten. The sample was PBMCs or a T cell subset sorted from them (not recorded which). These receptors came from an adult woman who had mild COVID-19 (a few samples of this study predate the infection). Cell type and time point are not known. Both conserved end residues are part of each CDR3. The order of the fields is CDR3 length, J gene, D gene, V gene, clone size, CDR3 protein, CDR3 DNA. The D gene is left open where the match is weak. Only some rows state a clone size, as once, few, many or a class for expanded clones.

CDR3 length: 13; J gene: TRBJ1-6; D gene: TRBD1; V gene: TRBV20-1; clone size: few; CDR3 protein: CSARTGGNSPLHF; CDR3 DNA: TGCAGTGCAAGGACAGGGGGTAATTCACCCCTCCACTTT
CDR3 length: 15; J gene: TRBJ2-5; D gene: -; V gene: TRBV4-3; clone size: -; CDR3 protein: CASSQDRATQETQYF; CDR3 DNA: TGCGCCAGCAGCCAAGATAGGGCAACCCAAGAGACCCAGTACTTC
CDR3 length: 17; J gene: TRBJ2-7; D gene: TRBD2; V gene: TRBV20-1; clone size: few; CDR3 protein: CSARVAGGPSTSYEQYF; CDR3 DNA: TGCAGTGCTAGAGTAGCGGGGGGTCCCTCAACCTCCTACGAGCAGTACTTC
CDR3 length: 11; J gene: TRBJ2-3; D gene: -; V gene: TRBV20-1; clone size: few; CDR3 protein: CSALRQDTQYF; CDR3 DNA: TGCAGTGCTCTCAGGCAGGATACGCAGTATTTT
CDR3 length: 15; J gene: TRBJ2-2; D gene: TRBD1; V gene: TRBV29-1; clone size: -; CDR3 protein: CSVAPGTGNTGELFF; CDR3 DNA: TGCAGCGTGGCCCCAGGGACAGGGAACACCGGGGAGCTGTTTTTT
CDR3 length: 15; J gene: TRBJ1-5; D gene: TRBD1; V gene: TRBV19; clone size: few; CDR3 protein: CASSLRTGGNQPQHF; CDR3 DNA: TGTGCCAGTAGTCTCCGGACAGGGGGCAATCAGCCCCAGCATTTT
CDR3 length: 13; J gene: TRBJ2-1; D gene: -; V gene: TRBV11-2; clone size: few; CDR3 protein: CASSPGLQGFQFF; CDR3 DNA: TGTGCCAGCAGCCCGGGACTACAGGGCTTCCAGTTCTTC
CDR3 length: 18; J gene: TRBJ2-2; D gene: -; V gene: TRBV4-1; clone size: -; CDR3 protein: CASSLRVARVPNTGELFF; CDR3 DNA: TGCGCCAGCAGCCTCCGGGTAGCTAGAGTTCCCAACACCGGGGAGCTGTTTTTT
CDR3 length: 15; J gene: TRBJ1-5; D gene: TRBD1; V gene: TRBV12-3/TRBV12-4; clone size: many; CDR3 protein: CASSLDGTGIRPQHF; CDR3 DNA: TGTGCCAGCAGTTTAGATGGGACAGGGATCCGGCCCCAGCATTTT
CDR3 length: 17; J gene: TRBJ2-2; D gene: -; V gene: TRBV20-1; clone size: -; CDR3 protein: CSARCHQDRTYTGELFF; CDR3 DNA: TGCAGTGCTAGATGCCATCAGGATAGGACCTACACCGGGGAGCTGTTTTTT
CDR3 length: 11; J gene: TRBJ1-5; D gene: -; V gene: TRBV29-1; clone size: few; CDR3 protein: CSVVLGGAQHF; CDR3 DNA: TGCAGCGTTGTTCTCGGTGGGGCCCAGCATTTT